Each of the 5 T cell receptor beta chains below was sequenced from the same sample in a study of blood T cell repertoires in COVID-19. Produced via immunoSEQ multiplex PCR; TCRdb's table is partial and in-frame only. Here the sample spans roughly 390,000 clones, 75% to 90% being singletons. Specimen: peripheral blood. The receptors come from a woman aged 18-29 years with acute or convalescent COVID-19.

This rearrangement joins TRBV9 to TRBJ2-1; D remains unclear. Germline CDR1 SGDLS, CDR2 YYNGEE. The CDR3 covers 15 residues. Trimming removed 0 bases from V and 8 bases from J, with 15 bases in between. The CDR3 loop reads CASSVGAAKSDEQFF. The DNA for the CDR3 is TGTGCCAGCAGCGTAGGCGCGGCTAAGTCGGATGAGCAGTTCTTC.

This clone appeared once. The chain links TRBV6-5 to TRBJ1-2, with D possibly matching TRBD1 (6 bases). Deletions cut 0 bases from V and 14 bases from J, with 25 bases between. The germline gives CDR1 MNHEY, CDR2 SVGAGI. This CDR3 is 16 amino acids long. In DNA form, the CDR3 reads TGTGCCAGCAGTTACTCCCGCCCGGACAGCACCGTGTCTATTACCTTC. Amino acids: CASSYSRPDSTVSITF.

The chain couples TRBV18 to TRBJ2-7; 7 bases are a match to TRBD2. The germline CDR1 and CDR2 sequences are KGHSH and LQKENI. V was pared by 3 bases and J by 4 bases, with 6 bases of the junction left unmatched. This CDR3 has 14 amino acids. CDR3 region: CASSPSQGGYEQYF. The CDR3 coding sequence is TGTGCCAGCTCACCTAGCCAGGGAGGGTACGAGCAGTACTTC.

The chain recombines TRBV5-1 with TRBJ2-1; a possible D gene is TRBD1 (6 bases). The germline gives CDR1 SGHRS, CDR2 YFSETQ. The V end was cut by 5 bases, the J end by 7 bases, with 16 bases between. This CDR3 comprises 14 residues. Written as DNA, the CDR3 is TGCGCCAGCAGACCTACAGGGAAGGAAAATGAGCAGTTCTTC. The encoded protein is CASRPTGKENEQFF.

The CDR3 region is CAWSEGALGIAETQYF. In DNA, the CDR3 is TGTGCCTGGAGTGAGGGGGCCCTGGGGATCGCAGAGACCCAGTACTTC. This chain connects TRBV30 to TRBJ2-5, with 7 bases identical to TRBD1. The junction had 12 bases not matched to a gene; V was cut back by 1 base and J by 4 bases. CDR3 length: 16 residues. Per germline, CDR1 GTSNPN and CDR2 SVGIG (reference sequence).